A selection of T cell receptor beta chains follows, all from one sample in a study of T cells expressing NK-cell markers. TCRdb reprocessed the 5' RACE reads and reports one entry per CDR3 protein, with no DNA. The sample table sets out some 300,000 distinct CDR3 sequences. The source material was blood T cells: a sorted CD56 or NKG2C T cell subset, CD4+ or CD8+ T cells, or bulk PBMC T cells (not recorded which). These receptors came from a man aged 18 to 35 in good health. Both conserved end residues are part of each CDR3.

v_gene,j_gene,CDR3aa
TRBV6-5,TRBJ2-1,CASSYRSSYNEQFF
TRBV6-2/TRBV6-3,TRBJ2-2,CANRDTGRGTGELFF
TRBV5-1,TRBJ2-5,CASSPSGRSETQYF
TRBV6-2/TRBV6-3,TRBJ1-5,CASSKWDRAFGQPQHF
TRBV20-1,TRBJ2-7,CSARPQLPRGKGQYF
TRBV14,TRBJ2-5,CASSPLGFQETQYF
TRBV6-1,TRBJ1-2,CASSEVTDTLYGYTF
TRBV5-1,TRBJ2-3,CASSRDGSTDTQYF
TRBV30,TRBJ2-1,CAWSSFLGEQFF
TRBV20-1,TRBJ1-2,CSARDNQGRDYGYTF
TRBV3-1,TRBJ2-2,CASSQGSLAPMNTGELFF
TRBV7-9,TRBJ2-5,CASSHGETQYF
TRBV11-3,TRBJ2-1,CATRRAGSNEQFF
TRBV6-5,TRBJ2-7,CASSYLGRSSPKQYF
TRBV20-1,TRBJ1-2,CSASGQGIYGYTF
TRBV6-1,TRBJ1-1,CASIPLGGGTEAFF
TRBV20-1,TRBJ1-3,CSARSGDTIYF
TRBV12-3/TRBV12-4,TRBJ1-6,CASSSIRETPLHF
TRBV18,TRBJ1-1,CASSPLKGLWNTEAFF
TRBV5-4,TRBJ2-5,CASSRGLTAETQYF
TRBV10-3,TRBJ2-1,CAISETGALGNEQFF
TRBV6-1,TRBJ1-4,CASNDKYNEKLFF
TRBV12-3/TRBV12-4,TRBJ1-2,CASSSGLNYGYTF
TRBV29-1,TRBJ2-1,CSVVLASNEQFF
TRBV18,TRBJ1-3,CASSPPGSGPSSGNTIYF
TRBV20-1,TRBJ1-1,CSAIEMGGQGLTEAFF
TRBV5-1,TRBJ1-1,CASSQQSGNTEAFF
TRBV6-2/TRBV6-3,TRBJ2-1,CASAGFDEQFF
TRBV5-8,TRBJ2-1,CASSLVITASGNAEQFF
TRBV12-3/TRBV12-4,TRBJ2-1,CASSSDRLYNEQFF
TRBV6-5,TRBJ1-2,CASSYSMLASGGYTF
TRBV5-1,TRBJ1-1,CASSATGGVGSEAFF
TRBV7-2,TRBJ1-4,CASSLMQGNEKLFF
TRBV12-3/TRBV12-4,TRBJ2-5,CASSRLEGAQYF
TRBV30,TRBJ1-6,CAWSVPWAGESPLHF
TRBV4-2,TRBJ2-1,CASSQVGNGEDNEQFF
TRBV27,TRBJ2-6,CASSLGSNVLTF
TRBV5-5,TRBJ1-1,CASSLGIGYSEAFF
TRBV2,TRBJ2-2,CASSEALGGSGELFF
TRBV5-1,TRBJ1-6,CASSLGDSGNSPLHF
TRBV27,TRBJ1-1,CASSLQGAGGEAFF
TRBV7-2,TRBJ2-2,CASSWRRTSGNTGELFF
TRBV28,TRBJ2-7,CASSFGGRYEQYF
TRBV25-1,TRBJ2-2,CASSESGLGELFF
TRBV18,TRBJ2-2,CASSRDRGNTGELFF
TRBV12-3/TRBV12-4,TRBJ1-1,CASRLNTEAFF
TRBV5-1,TRBJ2-2,CASSLLGDHTGELFF
TRBV6-2/TRBV6-3,TRBJ2-1,CASVLAGAQKEFF
TRBV20-1,TRBJ1-5,CSATDLIGRNQPQHF
TRBV18,TRBJ2-7,CASSPPGQGLHEQYF
TRBV23-1,TRBJ2-4,CASGTGTGANVGQYF
TRBV24-1,TRBJ2-4,CATSDGTGAFQYF
TRBV12-3/TRBV12-4,TRBJ2-1,CASSLGPNEQFF
TRBV20-1,TRBJ1-5,CSAGTGQPQHF